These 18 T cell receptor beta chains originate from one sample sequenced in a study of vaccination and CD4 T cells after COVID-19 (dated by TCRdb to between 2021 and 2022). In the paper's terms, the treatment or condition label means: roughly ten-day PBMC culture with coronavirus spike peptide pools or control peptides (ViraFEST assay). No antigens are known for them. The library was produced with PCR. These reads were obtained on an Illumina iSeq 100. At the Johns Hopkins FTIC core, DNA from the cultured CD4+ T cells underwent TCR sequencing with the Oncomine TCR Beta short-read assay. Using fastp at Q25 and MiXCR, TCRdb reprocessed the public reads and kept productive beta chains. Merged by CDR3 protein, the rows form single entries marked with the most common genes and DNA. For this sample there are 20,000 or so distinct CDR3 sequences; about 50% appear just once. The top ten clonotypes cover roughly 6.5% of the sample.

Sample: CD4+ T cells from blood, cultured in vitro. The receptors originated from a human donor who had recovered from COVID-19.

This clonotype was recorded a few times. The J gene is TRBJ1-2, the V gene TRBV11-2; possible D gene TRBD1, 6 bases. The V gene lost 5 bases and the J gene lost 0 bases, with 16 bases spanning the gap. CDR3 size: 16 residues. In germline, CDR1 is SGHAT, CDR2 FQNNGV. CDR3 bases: TGTGCCAGCAGCCGGCGACAGGTCTTCTCTAACTATGGCTACACCTTC. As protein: CASSRRQVFSNYGYTF.

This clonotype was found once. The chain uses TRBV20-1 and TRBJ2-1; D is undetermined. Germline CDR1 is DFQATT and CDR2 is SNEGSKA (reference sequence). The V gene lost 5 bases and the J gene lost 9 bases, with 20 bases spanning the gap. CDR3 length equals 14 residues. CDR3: CSARSLWVVGEQFF. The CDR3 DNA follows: TGCAGTGCTCGATCCCTATGGGTAGTCGGTGAGCAGTTCTTC.

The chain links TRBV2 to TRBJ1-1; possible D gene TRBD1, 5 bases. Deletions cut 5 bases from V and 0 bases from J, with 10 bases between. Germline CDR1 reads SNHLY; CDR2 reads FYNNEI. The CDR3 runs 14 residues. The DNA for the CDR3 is TGTGCCAGCAGTCCGGGACTCATGAACACTGAAGCTTTCTTT. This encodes CASSPGLMNTEAFF.

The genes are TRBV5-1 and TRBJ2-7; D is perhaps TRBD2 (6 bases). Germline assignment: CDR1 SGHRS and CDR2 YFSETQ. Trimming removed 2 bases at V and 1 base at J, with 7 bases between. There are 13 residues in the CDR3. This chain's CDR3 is CASSFGGSYEQYF. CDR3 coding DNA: TGCGCCAGCAGCTTTGGGGGGTCCTACGAGCAGTACTTC. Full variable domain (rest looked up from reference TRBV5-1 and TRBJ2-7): KAGVTQTPRYLIKTRGQQVTLSCSPISGHRSVSWYQQTPGQGLQFLFEYFSETQRNKGNFPGRFSGRQFSNSRSEMNVSTLELGDSALYLCASSFGGSYEQYFGPGTRLTVT.

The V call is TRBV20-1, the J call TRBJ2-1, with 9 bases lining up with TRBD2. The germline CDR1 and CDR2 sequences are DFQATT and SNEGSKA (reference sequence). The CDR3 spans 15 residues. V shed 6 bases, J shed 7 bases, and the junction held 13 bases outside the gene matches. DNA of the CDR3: TGCAGTGCGGAGCGGGGTAGCGGGAGAAGGAATGAGCAGTTCTTC. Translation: CSAERGSGRRNEQFF.

The CDR3 coding sequence is TGCGCCAGCAGCCAGAGACTCATCAATGAGCAGTTCTTC. Protein product: CASSQRLINEQFF. V gene TRBV4-1 combines with J gene TRBJ2-1, with D uncertain. Trimming stripped 3 bases from V and 6 bases from J, with 9 bases between. Germline values: CDR1 MGHRA, CDR2 YSYEKL. The CDR3 has 13 amino acids.

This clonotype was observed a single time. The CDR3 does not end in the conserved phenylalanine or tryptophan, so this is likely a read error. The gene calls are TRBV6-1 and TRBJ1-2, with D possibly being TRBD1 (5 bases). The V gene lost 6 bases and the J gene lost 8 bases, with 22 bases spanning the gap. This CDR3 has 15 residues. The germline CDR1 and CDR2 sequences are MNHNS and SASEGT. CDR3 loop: CASSLPGTADGGYTS. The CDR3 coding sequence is TGTGCCAGCAGCCTACCCGGGACCGCGGATGGAGGCTACACCTCC.

The CDR3 coding sequence is TGTGCTAGTGGTTTGATTACAGGGGAAGTGGATACGCAGTATTTT. Translation gives CASGLITGEVDTQYF. This chain connects TRBV12-5 to TRBJ2-3, with TRBD1 matching over 7 bases. The CDR3 is made up of 15 amino acids. In germline, CDR1 is LGHNT, CDR2 FRNRAP. After removal of 2 bases from V and 6 bases from J, the junction contained 8 bases not matched to a gene.

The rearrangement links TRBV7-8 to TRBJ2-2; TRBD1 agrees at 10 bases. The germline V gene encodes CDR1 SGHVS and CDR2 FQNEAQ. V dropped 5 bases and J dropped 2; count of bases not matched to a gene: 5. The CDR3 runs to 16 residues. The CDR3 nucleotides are TGTGCCAGCAGCCGTAGGGACAGGGGCAACACCGGGGAGCTGTTTTTT. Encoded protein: CASSRRDRGNTGELFF.

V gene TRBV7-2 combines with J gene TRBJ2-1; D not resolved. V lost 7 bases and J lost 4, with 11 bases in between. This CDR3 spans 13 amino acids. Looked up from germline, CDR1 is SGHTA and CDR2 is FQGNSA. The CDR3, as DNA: TGTGCCAGCACCCCGAACGGGTACAATGAGCAGTTCTTC. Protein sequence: CASTPNGYNEQFF.

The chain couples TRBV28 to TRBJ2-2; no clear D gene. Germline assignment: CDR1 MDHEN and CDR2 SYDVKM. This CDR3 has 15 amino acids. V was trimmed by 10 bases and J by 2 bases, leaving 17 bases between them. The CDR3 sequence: CATLGSDDNTGELFF. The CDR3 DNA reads TGTGCCACCCTAGGCTCGGACGATAACACCGGGGAGCTGTTTTTT.

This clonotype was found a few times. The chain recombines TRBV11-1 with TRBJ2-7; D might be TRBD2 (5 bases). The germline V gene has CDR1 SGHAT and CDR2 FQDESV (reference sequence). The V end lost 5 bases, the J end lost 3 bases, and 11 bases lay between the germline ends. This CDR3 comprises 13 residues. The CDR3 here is CASSPPGVYEQYF. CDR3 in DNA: TGTGCCAGCAGCCCACCCGGGGTCTACGAGCAGTACTTC.

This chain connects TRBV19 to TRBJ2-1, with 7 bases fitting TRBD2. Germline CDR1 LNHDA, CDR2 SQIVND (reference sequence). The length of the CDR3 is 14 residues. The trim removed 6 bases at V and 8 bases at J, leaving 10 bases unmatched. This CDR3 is CASRKREAHDEQFF. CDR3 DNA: TGTGCCAGTAGGAAACGGGAGGCTCACGATGAGCAGTTCTTC.

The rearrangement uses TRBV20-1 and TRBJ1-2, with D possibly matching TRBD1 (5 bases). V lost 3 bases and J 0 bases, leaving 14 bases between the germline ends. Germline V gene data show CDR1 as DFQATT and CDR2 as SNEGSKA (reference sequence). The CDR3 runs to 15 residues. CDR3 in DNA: TGCAGTGCTAGCCGTCCAGGACAAACTAACTATGGCTACACCTTC. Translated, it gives CSASRPGQTNYGYTF.

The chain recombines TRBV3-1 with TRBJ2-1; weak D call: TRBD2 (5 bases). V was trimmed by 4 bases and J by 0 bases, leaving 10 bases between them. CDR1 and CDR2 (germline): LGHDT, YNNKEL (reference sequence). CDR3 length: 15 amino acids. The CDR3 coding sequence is TGTGCCAGCAGCCCCACTAGGAGCTCCTACAATGAGCAGTTCTTC. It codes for CASSPTRSSYNEQFF.

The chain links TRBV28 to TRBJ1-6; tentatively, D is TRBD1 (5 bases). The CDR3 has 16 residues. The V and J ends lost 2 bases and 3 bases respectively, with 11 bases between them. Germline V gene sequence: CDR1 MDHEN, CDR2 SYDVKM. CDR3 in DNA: TGTGCCAGCAGTTTAGACGGGGCCCACTATAATTCACCCCTCCACTTT. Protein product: CASSLDGAHYNSPLHF.

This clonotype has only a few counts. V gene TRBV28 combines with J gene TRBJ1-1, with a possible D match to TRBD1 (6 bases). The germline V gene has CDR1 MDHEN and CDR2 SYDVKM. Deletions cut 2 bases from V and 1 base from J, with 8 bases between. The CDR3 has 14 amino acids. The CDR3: CASSLAGANTEAFF. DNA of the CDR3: TGTGCCAGCAGTTTAGCGGGGGCGAACACTGAAGCTTTCTTT. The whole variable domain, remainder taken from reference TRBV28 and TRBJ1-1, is DVKVTQSSRYLVKRTGEKVFLECVQDMDHENMFWYRQDPGLGLRLIYFSYDVKMKEKGDIPEGYSVSREKKERFSLILESASTNQTSMYLCASSLAGANTEAFFGQGTRLTVV.

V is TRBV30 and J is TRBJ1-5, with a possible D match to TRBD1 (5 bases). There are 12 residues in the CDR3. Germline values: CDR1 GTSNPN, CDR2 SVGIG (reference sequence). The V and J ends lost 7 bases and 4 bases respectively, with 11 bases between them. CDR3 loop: CASGDPNQPQHF. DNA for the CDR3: TGTGCCTCCGGGGACCCTAATCAGCCCCAGCATTTT.